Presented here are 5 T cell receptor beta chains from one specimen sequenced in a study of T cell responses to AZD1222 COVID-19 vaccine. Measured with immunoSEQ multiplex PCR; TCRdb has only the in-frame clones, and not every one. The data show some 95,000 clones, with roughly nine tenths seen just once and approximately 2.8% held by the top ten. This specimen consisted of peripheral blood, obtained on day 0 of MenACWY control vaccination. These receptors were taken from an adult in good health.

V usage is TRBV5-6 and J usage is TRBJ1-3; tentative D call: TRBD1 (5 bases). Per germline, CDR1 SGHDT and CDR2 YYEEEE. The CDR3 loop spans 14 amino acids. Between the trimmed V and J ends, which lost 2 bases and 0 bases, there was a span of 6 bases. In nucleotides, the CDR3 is TGTGCCAGCAGCTTAGGGACCTCTGGAAACACCATATATTTT. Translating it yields CASSLGTSGNTIYF. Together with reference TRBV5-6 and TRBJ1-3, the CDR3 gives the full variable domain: DAGVTQSPTHLIKTRGQQVTLRCSPKSGHDTVSWYQQALGQGPQFIFQYYEEEERQRGNFPDRFSGHQFPNYSSELNVNALLLGDSALYLCASSLGTSGNTIYFGEGSWLTVV.

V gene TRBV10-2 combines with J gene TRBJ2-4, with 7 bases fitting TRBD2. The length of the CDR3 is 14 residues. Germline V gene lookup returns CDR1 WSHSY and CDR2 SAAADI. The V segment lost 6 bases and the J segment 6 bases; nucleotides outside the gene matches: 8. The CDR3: CASREAGIGNIQYF. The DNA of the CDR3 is TGCGCCAGCAGAGAAGCGGGGATCGGAAACATTCAGTACTTC.

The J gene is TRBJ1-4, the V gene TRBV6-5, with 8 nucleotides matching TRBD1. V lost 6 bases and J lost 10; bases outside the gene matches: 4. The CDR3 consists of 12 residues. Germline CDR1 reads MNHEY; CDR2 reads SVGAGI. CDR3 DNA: TGTGCCAGCAGCCGGACAGGGTTAAAACTGTTTTTT. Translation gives CASSRTGLKLFF.

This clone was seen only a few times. CDR3 loop: CATSDASATGTETQYF. The CDR3, as DNA: TGTGCCACCAGTGATGCCTCCGCGACGGGGACGGAGACCCAGTACTTC. The chain is built from TRBV24-1 and TRBJ2-5, with D perhaps matching TRBD1 or TRBD2 (5 bases each). Germline values: CDR1 KGHDR, CDR2 SFDVKD. V lost 3 bases to trimming and J lost 5 bases, with 18 bases between them. The CDR3 runs 16 residues.

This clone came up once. The CDR3 loop is CASSENGGSNQPQHF. CDR3 bases: TGTGCCAGCAGCGAAAACGGGGGTAGCAATCAGCCCCAGCATTTT. The V and J genes are TRBV5-4 and TRBJ1-5, with D possibly TRBD1 on 5 matching bases. Germline V CDR1 and CDR2: SGHNT, YYREEE (reference sequence). The CDR3 has 15 residues. Trimming cost V 4 bases and J 0 bases, with 11 bases left between them.